This T cell receptor beta chain was sequenced for a study of cytomegalovirus exposure and HLA in healthy donors. Healthy bone marrow donors formed the donor group. Researchers ran the PCR with 60 Vbeta and 13 Jbeta primers. Assay used: immunoSEQ multiplex PCR; TCRdb lists only in-frame clones, some missing. In the table there are approximately 110,000 clones, 69% of which are singletons. CDR3 size: 12 residues. Germline CDR1 is LNHDA and CDR2 is SQIVND (reference sequence). The ends lost 7 bases at V and 8 bases at J; junction bases unmatched: 5. This chain joins TRBV19 and TRBJ1-2, with TRBD1 matching 9 bases. The specimen was PBMCs. The clonotype comes from a woman aged 70-85 years in good health and CMV-seropositive. CDR3 residues: CASTRDRAGYTF. The CDR3 nucleotides read TGTGCCAGTACCAGGGACAGGGCCGGCTACACCTTC. Combining the CDR3 with reference TRBV19 and TRBJ1-2 gives the whole variable domain DGGITQSPKYLFRKEGQNVTLSCEQNLNHDAMYWYRQDPGQGLRLIYYSQIVNDFQKGDIAEGYSVSREKKESFPLTVTSAQKNPTAFYLCASTRDRAGYTFGSGTRLTVV.